This TCR beta chain emerged from a study of T-cell memory formation after mild COVID-19. Overall study context: Largely, the TCR clusters proved donor specific. Study-wide points: Largely, contracting CD4+ clones fell within CM and EM, and contracting CD8+ clones within EMRA.

This clonotype was recorded a few times. Its target is unknown. TCRdb re-analysed the 5' RACE reads in MiXCR, keeping a single row per CDR3 protein. This sample has tens of thousands of distinct CDR3 sequences, with more than 9% found just once. CDR3 length: 14 amino acids. The germline V and J ends were trimmed by 5 bases and 0 bases, with 11 bases remaining between them. Germline V gene lookup returns CDR1 SEHNR and CDR2 FQNEAQ (reference sequence). The rearrangement uses TRBV7-9 and TRBJ2-7, with D possibly TRBD1 on 5 matching bases. The TCR originated in a man between 18 and 29 years old who had mild COVID-19 (a few samples of this study predate the infection). Cell type and time point are not known. What was sequenced was PBMCs or a T cell subset sorted from them (not recorded which). The CDR3 DNA reads TGTGCCAGCAGCCAGGACATTGTCTCCTACGAGCAGTACTTC. It translates to CASSQDIVSYEQYF. Full variable domain (outside the CDR3, taken from reference TRBV7-9 and TRBJ2-7): DTGVSQNPRHKITKRGQNVTFRCDPISEHNRLYWYRQTLGQGPEFLTYFQNEAQLEKSRLLSDRFSAERPKGSFSTLEIQRTEQGDSAMYLCASSQDIVSYEQYFGPGTRLTVT.